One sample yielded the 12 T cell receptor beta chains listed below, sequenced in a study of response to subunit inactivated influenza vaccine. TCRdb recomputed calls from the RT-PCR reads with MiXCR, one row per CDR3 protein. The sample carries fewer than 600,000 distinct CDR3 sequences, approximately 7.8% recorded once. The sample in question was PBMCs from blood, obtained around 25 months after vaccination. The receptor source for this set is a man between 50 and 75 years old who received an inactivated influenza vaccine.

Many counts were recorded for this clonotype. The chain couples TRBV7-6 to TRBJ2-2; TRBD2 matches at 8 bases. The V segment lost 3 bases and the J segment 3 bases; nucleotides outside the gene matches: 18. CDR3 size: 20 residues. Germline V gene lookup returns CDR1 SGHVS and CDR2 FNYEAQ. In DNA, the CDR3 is TGTGCCAGCAGCTTGTTTACCACCGGGGGGGGATCCTCTTACACCGGGGAGCTGTTTTTT. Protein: CASSLFTTGGGSSYTGELFF.

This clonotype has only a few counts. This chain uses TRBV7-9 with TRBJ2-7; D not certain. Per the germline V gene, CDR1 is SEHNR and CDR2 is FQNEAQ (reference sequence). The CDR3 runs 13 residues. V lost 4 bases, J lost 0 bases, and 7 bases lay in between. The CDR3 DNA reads TGTGCCAGCAGCTCCAGACCCTCCTACGAGCAGTACTTC. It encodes CASSSRPSYEQYF.

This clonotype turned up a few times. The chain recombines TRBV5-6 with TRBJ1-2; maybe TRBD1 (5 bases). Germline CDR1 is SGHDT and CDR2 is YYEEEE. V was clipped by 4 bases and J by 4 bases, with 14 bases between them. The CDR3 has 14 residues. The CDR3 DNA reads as TGTGCCAGCAGCCCGGCTGGGGGGACCTATGGCTACACCTTC. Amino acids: CASSPAGGTYGYTF.

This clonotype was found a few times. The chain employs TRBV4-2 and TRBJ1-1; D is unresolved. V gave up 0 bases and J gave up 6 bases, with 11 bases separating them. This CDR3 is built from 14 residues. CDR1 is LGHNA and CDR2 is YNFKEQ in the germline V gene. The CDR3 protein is CASSQDGEFAEAFF. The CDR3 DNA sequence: TGTGCCAGCAGCCAAGATGGGGAATTCGCTGAAGCTTTCTTT.

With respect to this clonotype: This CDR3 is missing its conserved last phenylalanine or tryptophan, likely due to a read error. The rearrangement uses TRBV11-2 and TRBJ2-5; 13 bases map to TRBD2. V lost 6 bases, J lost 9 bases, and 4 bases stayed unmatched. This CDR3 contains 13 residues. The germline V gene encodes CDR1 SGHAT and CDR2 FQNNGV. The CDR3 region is CASRTSGGLAQYL. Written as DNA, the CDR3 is TGTGCCAGCAGGACTAGCGGGGGGTTGGCCCAGTACCTC.

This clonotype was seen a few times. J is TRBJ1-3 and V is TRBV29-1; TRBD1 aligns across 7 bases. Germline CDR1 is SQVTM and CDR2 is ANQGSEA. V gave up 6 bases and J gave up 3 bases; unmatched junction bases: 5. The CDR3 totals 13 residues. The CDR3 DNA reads TGCAGCGTGGAGGACAGGAATGGAAACACCATATATTTT. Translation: CSVEDRNGNTIYF. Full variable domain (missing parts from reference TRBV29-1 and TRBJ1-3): SAVISQKPSRDICQRGTSLTIQCQVDSQVTMMFWYRQQPGQSLTLIATANQGSEATYESGFVIDKFPISRPNLTFSTLTVSNMSPEDSSIYLCSVEDRNGNTIYFGEGSWLTVV.

CDR3 amino acids: CASSRDRATYEQYF. The CDR3 bases are TGTGCCAGCTCCCGGGACAGGGCAACCTACGAGCAGTACTTC. This chain links TRBV18 with TRBJ2-7, with TRBD1 identical over 9 bases. V trimming: 6 bases; J trimming: 2 bases; junction bases outside the gene matches: 5. The CDR3 runs 14 residues. The germline CDR1 and CDR2 sequences are KGHSH and LQKENI.

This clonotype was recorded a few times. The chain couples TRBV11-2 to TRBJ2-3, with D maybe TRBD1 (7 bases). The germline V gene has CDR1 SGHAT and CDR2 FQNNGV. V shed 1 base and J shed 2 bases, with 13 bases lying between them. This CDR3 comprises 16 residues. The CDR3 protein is CASSLVAGGHTDTQYF. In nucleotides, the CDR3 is TGTGCCAGCAGCTTAGTCGCAGGGGGGCACACAGATACGCAGTATTTT.

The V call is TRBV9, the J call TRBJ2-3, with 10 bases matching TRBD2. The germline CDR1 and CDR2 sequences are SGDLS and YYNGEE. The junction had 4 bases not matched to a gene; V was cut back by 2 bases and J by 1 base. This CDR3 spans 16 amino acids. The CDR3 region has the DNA TGTGCCAGCAGCGTCCTCGGGACTAGCGGCACAGATACGCAGTATTTT. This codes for CASSVLGTSGTDTQYF.

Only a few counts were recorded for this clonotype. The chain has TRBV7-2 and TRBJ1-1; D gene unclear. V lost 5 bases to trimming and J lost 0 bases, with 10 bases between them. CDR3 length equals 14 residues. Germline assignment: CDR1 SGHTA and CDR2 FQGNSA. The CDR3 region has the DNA TGTGCCAGCAGCCCGACCGCTCTGAACACTGAAGCTTTCTTT. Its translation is CASSPTALNTEAFF.

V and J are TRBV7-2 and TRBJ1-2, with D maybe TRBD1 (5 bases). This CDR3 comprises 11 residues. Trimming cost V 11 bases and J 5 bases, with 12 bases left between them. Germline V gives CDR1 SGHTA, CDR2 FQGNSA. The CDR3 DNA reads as TGTGCCGTCCGGTGGACATATGGCTACACCTTC. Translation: CAVRWTYGYTF. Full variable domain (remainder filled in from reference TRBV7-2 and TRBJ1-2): GAGVSQSPSNKVTEKGKDVELRCDPISGHTALYWYRQSLGQGLEFLIYFQGNSAPDKSGLPSDRFSAERTGGSVSTLTIQRTQQEDSAVYLCAVRWTYGYTFGSGTRLTVV.

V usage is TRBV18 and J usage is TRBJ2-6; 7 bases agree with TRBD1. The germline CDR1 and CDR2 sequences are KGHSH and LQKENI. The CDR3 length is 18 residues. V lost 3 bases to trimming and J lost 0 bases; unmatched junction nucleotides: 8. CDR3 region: CASSPRQGQSSGANVLTF. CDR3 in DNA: TGTGCCAGCTCACCCCGACAGGGCCAGAGCTCTGGGGCCAACGTCCTGACTTTC.